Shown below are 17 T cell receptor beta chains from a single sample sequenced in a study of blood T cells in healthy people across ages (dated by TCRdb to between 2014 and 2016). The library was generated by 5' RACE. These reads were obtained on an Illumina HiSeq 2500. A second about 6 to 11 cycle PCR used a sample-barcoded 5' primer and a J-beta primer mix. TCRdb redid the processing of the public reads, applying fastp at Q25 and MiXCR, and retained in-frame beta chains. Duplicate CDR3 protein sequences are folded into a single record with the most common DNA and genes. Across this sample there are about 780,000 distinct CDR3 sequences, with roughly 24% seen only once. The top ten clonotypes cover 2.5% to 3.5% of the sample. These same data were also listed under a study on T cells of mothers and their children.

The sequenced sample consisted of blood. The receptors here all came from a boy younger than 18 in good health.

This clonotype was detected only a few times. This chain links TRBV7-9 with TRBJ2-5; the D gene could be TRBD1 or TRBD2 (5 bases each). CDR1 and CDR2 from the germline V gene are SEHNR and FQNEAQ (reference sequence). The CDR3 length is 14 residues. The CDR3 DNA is TGTGTCGTGGGGGTGGGACCGTTCCAAGAGACCCAGTACTTC. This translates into CVVGVGPFQETQYF.

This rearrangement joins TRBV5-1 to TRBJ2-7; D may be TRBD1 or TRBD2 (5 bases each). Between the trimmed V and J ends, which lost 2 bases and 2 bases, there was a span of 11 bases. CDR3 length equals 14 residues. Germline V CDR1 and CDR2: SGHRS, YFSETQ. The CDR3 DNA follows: TGCGCCAGCAGCTTCCGGGACGGCACCTACGAGCAGTACTTC. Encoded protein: CASSFRDGTYEQYF.

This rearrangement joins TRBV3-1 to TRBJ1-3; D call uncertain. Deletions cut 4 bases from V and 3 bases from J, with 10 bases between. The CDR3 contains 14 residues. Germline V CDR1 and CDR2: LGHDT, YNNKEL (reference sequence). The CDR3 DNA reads TGTGCCAGCAGCCCCGACTCGGGTGGAAACACCATATATTTT. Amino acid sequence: CASSPDSGGNTIYF.

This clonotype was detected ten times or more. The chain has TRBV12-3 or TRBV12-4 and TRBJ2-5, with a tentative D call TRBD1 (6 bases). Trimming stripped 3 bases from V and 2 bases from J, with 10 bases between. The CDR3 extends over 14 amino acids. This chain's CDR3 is CASSFSRGQETQYF. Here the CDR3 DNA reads TGTGCCAGCAGTTTTTCCAGGGGTCAAGAGACCCAGTACTTC.

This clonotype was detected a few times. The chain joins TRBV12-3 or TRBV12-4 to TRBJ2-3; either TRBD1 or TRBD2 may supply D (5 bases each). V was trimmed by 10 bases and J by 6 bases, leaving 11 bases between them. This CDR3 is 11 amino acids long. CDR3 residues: CANGTVDTQYF. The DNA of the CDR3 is TGTGCCAACGGGACGGTGGATACGCAGTATTTT.

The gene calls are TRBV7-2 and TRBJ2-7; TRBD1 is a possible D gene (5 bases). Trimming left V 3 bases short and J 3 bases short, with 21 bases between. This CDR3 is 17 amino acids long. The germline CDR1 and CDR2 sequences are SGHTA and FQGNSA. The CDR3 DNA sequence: TGTGCCAGCAGCTTCAGGGATTCCAGCCCACCCTTCTACGAGCAGTACTTC. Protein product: CASSFRDSSPPFYEQYF.

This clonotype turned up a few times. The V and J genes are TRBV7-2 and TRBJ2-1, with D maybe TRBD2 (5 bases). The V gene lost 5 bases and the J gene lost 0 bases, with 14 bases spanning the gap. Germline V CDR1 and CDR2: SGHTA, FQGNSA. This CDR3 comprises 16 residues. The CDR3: CASSRRTFSSYNEQFF. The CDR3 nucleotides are TGTGCCAGCAGCCGTCGGACTTTTAGCTCCTACAATGAGCAGTTCTTC.

The CDR3: CASIPSGQRDLNSPLHF. CDR3 DNA: TGTGCCAGCATTCCTTCGGGTCAACGTGACCTAAATTCACCCCTCCACTTT. The rearrangement links TRBV25-1 to TRBJ1-6; D is unclear. V shed 7 bases and J shed 7 bases, with 23 bases lying between them. This CDR3 has 17 residues. Germline CDR1 and CDR2: MGHDK and SYGVNS.

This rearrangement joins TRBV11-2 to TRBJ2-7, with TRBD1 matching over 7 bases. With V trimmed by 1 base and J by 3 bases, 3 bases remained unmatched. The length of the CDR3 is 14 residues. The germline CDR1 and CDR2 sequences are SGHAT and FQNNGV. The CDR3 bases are TGTGCCAGCAGCTTAGCGGGACAGTTCTACGAGCAGTACTTC. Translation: CASSLAGQFYEQYF.

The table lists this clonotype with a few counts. Here the CDR3 DNA reads TGCGCCAGCAGCCCGTCCGTCGACAGGGGTGGTGAGCAGTTCTTC. Amino acid sequence: CASSPSVDRGGEQFF. The chain links TRBV5-1 to TRBJ2-1, with TRBD1 identical over 8 bases. Trimming at V came to 4 bases and at J to 9 bases, leaving 12 bases not matched to a gene. CDR3 length equals 15 residues. The germline V gene has CDR1 SGHRS and CDR2 YFSETQ. The whole variable domain, filled in from reference TRBV5-1 and TRBJ2-1, reads KAGVTQTPRYLIKTRGQQVTLSCSPISGHRSVSWYQQTPGQGLQFLFEYFSETQRNKGNFPGRFSGRQFSNSRSEMNVSTLELGDSALYLCASSPSVDRGGEQFFGPGTRLTVL.

This CDR3 reads CASSEGDRGNYGYTF. DNA for the CDR3: TGTGCCAGCAGCGAGGGGGACAGGGGAAACTATGGCTACACCTTC. The chain uses TRBV9 and TRBJ1-2; 10 nucleotides agree with TRBD1. The V segment lost 3 bases and the J segment 2 bases; nucleotides outside the gene matches: 4. The CDR3 loop spans 15 amino acids. The germline V gene encodes CDR1 SGDLS and CDR2 YYNGEE.

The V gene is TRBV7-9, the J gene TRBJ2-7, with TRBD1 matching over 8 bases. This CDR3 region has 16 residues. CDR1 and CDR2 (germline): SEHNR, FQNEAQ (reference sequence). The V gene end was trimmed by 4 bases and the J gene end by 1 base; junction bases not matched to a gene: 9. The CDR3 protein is CASSYVLGQASYEQYF. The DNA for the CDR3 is TGTGCCAGCAGCTACGTACTGGGACAGGCATCCTACGAGCAGTACTTC.

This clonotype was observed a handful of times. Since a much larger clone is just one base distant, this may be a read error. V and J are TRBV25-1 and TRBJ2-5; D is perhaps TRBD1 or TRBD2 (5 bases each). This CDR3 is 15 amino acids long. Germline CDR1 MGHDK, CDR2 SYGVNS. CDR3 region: CVSSEYGTAEETQYF. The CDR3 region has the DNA TGTGTCAGCAGTGAATACGGGACGGCGGAAGAGACCCAGTACTTC.

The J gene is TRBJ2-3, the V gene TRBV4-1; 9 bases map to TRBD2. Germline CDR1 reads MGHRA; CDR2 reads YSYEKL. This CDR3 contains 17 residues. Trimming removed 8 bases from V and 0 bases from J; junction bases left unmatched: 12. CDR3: CASSFSGGFSSTDTQYF. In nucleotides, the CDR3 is TGCGCCAGCTCCTTCAGCGGGGGGTTCTCTAGCACAGATACGCAGTATTTT.

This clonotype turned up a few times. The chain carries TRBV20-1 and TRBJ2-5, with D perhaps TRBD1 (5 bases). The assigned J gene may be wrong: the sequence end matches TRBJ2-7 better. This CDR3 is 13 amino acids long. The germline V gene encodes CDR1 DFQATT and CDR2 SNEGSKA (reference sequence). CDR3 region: CSASQGLVGEQYF. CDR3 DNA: TGCAGTGCTAGCCAGGGATTAGTGGGCGAGCAGTACTTC.

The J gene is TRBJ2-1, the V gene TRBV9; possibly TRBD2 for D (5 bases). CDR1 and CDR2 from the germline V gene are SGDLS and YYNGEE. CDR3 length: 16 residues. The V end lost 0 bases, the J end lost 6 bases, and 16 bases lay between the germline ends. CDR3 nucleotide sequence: TGTGCCAGCAGCGTAGAGCCCCTTAAAGGGAGCAATGAGCAGTTCTTC. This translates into CASSVEPLKGSNEQFF.

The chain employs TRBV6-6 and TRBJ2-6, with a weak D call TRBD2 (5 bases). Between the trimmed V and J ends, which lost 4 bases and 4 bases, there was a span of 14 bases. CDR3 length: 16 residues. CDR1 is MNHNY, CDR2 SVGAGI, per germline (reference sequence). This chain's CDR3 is CASSSRASTGANVLTF. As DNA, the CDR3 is TGTGCCAGCAGTTCCCGGGCTAGCACGGGGGCCAACGTCCTGACTTTC.